These 11 T cell receptor beta chains originate from one sample sequenced in a study of blood T cell repertoires in COVID-19. Libraries were prepared by immunoSEQ multiplex PCR; TCRdb keeps only in-frame clonotypes and omits some of them. The sample contains more than 300,000 clones, around four fifths of which appear only once. The sample was peripheral blood. The receptors stem from a woman aged 45-65 years with acute or convalescent COVID-19.

The chain joins TRBV24-1 to TRBJ2-2; 8 nucleotides line up with TRBD1. This CDR3 region has 13 residues. Losses at the gene ends were 8 bases for V and 5 bases for J; bases not matched to a gene: 3. Germline V gene sequence: CDR1 KGHDR, CDR2 SFDVKD. CDR3 sequence (DNA): TGTGCCACCACCAGGACAGGGACCGGGGAGCTGTTTTTT. Its protein product is CATTRTGTGELFF.

The rearrangement links TRBV12-5 to TRBJ2-7; 11 bases agree with TRBD2. The CDR3 is made up of 15 amino acids. Per germline, CDR1 LGHNT and CDR2 FRNRAP. V lost 5 bases and J lost 6; bases outside the gene matches: 9. DNA for the CDR3: TGTGCTAGTGGTCCAACGACTAGCGGGATTCGCGAGCAGTACTTC. Residues: CASGPTTSGIREQYF.

The chain carries TRBV19 and TRBJ1-6, with 9 bases lining up with TRBD1. Per the germline V gene, CDR1 is LNHDA and CDR2 is SQIVND (reference sequence). Unmatched junction bases numbered 2, after V lost 5 bases and J lost 0 bases. The CDR3 is 16 residues long. Here the CDR3 reads CASSPGQGSYNSPLHF. The CDR3 bases are TGTGCCAGTAGTCCGGGACAGGGCTCCTATAATTCACCCCTCCACTTT.

The V gene is TRBV9, the J gene TRBJ2-6; 9 nucleotides agree with TRBD1. CDR3 length: 17 residues. The V gene end was trimmed by 3 bases and the J gene end by 0 bases; junction bases not matched to a gene: 4. CDR1 and CDR2 from the germline V gene are SGDLS and YYNGEE. CDR3 region: CASSAGQGFSGANVLTF. The CDR3 coding sequence is TGTGCCAGCAGCGCGGGACAGGGTTTCTCTGGGGCCAACGTCCTGACTTTC.

This chain links TRBV18 with TRBJ1-1, with 8 bases aligning to TRBD1. This CDR3 comprises 14 residues. Losses at the gene ends were 6 bases for V and 2 bases for J; bases not matched to a gene: 5. CDR1 is KGHSH, CDR2 LQKENI, per germline. CDR3 in amino acids: CASSGQGRNTEAFF. Here the CDR3 DNA reads TGTGCCAGCTCCGGACAGGGAAGAAACACTGAAGCTTTCTTT.

This clone was observed a single time. V is TRBV12-5 and J is TRBJ2-1, with unresolved D. The CDR3 runs to 13 residues. V dropped 3 bases and J dropped 4 bases, with 7 bases sitting between them. The germline V gene has CDR1 LGHNT and CDR2 FRNRAP. The CDR3 spells CASGLEVYNEQFF. CDR3 in DNA: TGTGCTAGTGGTTTAGAGGTTTACAATGAGCAGTTCTTC.

The genes are TRBV19 and TRBJ1-1; D call uncertain. The length of the CDR3 is 14 residues. V lost 8 bases and J 6 bases, leaving 19 bases between the germline ends. From germline, CDR1 is LNHDA and CDR2 SQIVND (reference sequence). CDR3 region: CASRARGARAEAFF. DNA of the CDR3: TGTGCCAGTCGGGCGCGGGGAGCTAGAGCTGAAGCTTTCTTT.

This clone was picked up a small number of times. The V call is TRBV7-2, the J call TRBJ1-5; D is undetermined. Trimming stripped 1 base from V and 2 bases from J, with 12 bases between. CDR3 size: 16 residues. CDR1 and CDR2 (germline): SGHTA, FQGNSA. In DNA, the CDR3 is TGTGCCAGCAGCTTAGGATCGGTTGGTGGCAATCAGCCCCAGCATTTT. It specifies CASSLGSVGGNQPQHF.

By frequency in the sample, this clone is medium-sized. V gene TRBV6-2 or TRBV6-3 combines with J gene TRBJ2-7, with no clear D. Trimming removed 2 bases at V and 3 bases at J, with 11 bases between. Germline CDR1 and CDR2: MNHEY and SVGEGT. The CDR3 contains 14 residues. CDR3 region: CASSYVGPLYEQYF. DNA of the CDR3: TGTGCCAGCAGTTACGTTGGGCCCCTCTACGAGCAGTACTTC.

This clone has just one count. V is TRBV7-2 and J is TRBJ2-3, with 10 positions matching TRBD2. The ends lost 4 bases at V and 5 bases at J; junction bases unmatched: 6. The CDR3 length is 15 residues. Germline CDR1 is SGHTA and CDR2 is FQGNSA. CDR3 residues: CASSSSSGSQDTQYF. CDR3 DNA sequence: TGTGCCAGCAGCTCTTCTAGCGGGAGTCAAGATACGCAGTATTTT.

This clone was seen more than once but under ten times. In nucleotides, the CDR3 is TGTGCCAGCAGCCGGGGGGGAGCGGAGTCCTACAATGAGCAGTTCTTC. This translates into CASSRGGAESYNEQFF. V gene TRBV4-2 combines with J gene TRBJ2-1; 7 positions match TRBD2. Germline CDR1 reads LGHNA; CDR2 reads YNFKEQ. The CDR3 spans 16 residues. After removal of 4 bases from V and 1 base from J, the junction contained 7 bases not matched to a gene.